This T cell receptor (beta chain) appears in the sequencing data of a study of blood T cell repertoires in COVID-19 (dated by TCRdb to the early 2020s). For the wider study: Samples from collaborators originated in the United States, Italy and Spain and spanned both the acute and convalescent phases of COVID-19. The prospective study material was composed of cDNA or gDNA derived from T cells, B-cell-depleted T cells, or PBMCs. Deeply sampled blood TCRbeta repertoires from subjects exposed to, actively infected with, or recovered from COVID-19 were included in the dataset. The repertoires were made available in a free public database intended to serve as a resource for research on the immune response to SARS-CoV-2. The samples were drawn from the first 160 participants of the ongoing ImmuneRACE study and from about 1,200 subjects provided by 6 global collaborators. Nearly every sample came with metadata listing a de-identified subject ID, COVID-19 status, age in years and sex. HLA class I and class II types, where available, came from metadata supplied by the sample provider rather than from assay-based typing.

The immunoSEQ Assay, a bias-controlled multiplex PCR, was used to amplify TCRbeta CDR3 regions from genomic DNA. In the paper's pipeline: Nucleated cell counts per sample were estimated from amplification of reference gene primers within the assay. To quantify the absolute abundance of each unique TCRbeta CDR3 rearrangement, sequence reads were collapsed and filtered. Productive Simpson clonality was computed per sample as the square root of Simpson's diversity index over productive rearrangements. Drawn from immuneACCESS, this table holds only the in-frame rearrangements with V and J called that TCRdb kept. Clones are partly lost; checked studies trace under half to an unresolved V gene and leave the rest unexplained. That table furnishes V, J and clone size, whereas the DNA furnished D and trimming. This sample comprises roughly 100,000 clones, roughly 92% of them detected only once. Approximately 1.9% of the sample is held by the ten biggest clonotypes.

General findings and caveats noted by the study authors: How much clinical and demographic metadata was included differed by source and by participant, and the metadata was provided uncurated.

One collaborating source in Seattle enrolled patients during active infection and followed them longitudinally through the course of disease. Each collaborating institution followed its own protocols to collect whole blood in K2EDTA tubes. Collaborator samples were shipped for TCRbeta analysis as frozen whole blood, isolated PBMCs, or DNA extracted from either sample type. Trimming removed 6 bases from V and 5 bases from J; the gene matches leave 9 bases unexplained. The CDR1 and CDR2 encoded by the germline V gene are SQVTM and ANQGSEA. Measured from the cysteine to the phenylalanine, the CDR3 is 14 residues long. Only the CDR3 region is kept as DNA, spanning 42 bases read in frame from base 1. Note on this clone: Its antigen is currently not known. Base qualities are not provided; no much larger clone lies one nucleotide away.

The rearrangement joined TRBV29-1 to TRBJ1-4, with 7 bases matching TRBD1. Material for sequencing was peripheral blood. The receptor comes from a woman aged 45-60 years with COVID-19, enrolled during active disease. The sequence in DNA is TGCAGCGTCGCCAGACAGGGATGGAATGAAAAACTGTTTTTT. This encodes CSVARQGWNEKLFF.